This note documents a single T cell receptor beta chain sequence. Its antigen is still unknown. Its ends do not fully match the called genes, so a read error is possible. Genomic DNA served as template for TCR beta VDJ and CDR3 profiling. TCRdb reprocessed the reads via MiXCR and lists one record per CDR3 protein. This sample has around 250,000 distinct CDR3 sequences, with roughly 82% found just once. This sample is drawn from a study of CD8+CD57+ T cells in acquired aplastic anemia. Sequencing involved patients with CD8+CD57+ cell expansion previously shown by flow cytometry. Patients, without exception, had severe acquired aplastic anemia. Blood was sampled before the patients had received any therapy. Study observations and caveats: The study identified 25 to 30 CD8+ CDR3 sequences shared by patients and controls.

The sample comprised sorted CD4+, CD8+, or CD8+CD57+ T cells (not recorded which) from PBMCs. The TCR was taken from a human donor with aplastic anemia.

The DNA of the CDR3 is TGTGCCAGCAGCTTGCCCGGAGGTCCCGGTACCCCCTTC. Translating gives CASSLPGGPGTPF. The chain has TRBV7-8 and TRBJ1-2; no clear D. CDR3 size: 13 residues. The germline CDR1 and CDR2 sequences are SGHVS and FQNEAQ.